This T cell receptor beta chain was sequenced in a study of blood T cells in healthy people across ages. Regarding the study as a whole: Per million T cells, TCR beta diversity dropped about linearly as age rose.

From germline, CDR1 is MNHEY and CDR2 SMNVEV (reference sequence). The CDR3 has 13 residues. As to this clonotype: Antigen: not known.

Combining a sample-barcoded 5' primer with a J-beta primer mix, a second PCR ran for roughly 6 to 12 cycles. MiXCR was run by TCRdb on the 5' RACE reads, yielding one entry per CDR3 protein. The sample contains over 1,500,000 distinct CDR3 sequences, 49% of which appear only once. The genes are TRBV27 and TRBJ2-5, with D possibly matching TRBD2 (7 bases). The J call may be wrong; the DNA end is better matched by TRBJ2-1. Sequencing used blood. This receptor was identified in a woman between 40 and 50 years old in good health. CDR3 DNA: TGTGCCAGCAGTCGTGGGGGGGGCCGCACCCAGTTCTTC. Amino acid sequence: CASSRGGGRTQFF.